Listed below are T cell receptor beta chains from one sample, sequenced in a study of CD8 T cells in ankylosing spondylitis. TCRdb re-derived calls from the 5' RACE reads in MiXCR, one entry per CDR3 protein. In the table there are approximately 550,000 distinct CDR3 sequences, roughly 13% of which are singletons. Sequencing was done on a sample of blood, either unsorted or a sorted T cell fraction (not recorded which). These receptors all come from a male donor with ankylosing spondylitis. Both conserved end residues are part of each CDR3. Each record gives: clone size, J gene, D gene, CDR3 length, V gene, CDR3 DNA, CDR3 protein. The D gene is left open where the match is weak. Size is omitted from some rows. Given values are once, few, many or a class for expanded clones.

>few|TRBJ1-5|-|15|TRBV10-2
TGCGCCAGCAGTGAGGTGTGGGCTATCAATCAGCCCCAGCATTTT
CASSEVWAINQPQHF
>-|TRBJ2-5|TRBD2|17|TRBV20-1
TGCAGTGCTAGGCAGAGACTAGCGGGAGACTTCCGGGAGACCCAGTACTTC
CSARQRLAGDFRETQYF
>-|TRBJ2-1|TRBD1|14|TRBV28
TGTGCCAGCGCCCCGGGACAGGGAATCAATGAGCAGTTCTTC
CASAPGQGINEQFF
>many|TRBJ2-2|TRBD2|16|TRBV6-2/TRBV6-3
TGTGCCAGCAGCTACCCTAGCGGGAGGGGCACCGGGGAGCTGTTTTTT
CASSYPSGRGTGELFF
>-|TRBJ2-5|-|13|TRBV5-6
TGTGGCAGCAGCTTGTACGGCCAAGAGACCCAGTACTTC
CGSSLYGQETQYF
>-|TRBJ1-2|-|14|TRBV7-9
TGTGCCAGCAGCTCGGGAGGGACTTCATATGGCTACACCTTC
CASSSGGTSYGYTF
>-|TRBJ1-1|-|15|TRBV4-2
TGTGCCAGCAGCCAAGAAATCGGGCCTGGCACTGAAGCTTTCTTT
CASSQEIGPGTEAFF
>-|TRBJ2-3|TRBD1|17|TRBV5-1
TGCGCCAGCAGCTTACTACAGGGGGGCATCGACACAGATACGCAGTATTTT
CASSLLQGGIDTDTQYF
>-|TRBJ2-1|-|15|TRBV20-1
TGCAGTGCTAGAGTTGGAAGGGACTCCTACAATGAGCAGTTCTTC
CSARVGRDSYNEQFF
>-|TRBJ2-1|TRBD2|17|TRBV10-2
TGCGCCAGCAGTGAGCCCGGAACTAGCGGGAGTCCCAATGAGCAGTTCTTC
CASSEPGTSGSPNEQFF
>few|TRBJ1-3|-|14|TRBV5-1
TGCGCCAGCAGCAGCAGGGGAGGTGGAAACACCATATATTTT
CASSSRGGGNTIYF
>few|TRBJ1-1|-|15|TRBV10-3
TGTGCCATCAGTGAGTCTCTGACTCCAAACACTGAAGCTTTCTTT
CAISESLTPNTEAFF
>few|TRBJ2-7|-|15|TRBV10-2
TGCGCCAGCAGGGGGGGTAGCGGCTTCTCCTACGAGCAGTACTTC
CASRGGSGFSYEQYF
>-|TRBJ2-7|-|11|TRBV20-1
TGCAGTGCCGACCGCTCCTACGAGCAGTACTTC
CSADRSYEQYF
>many|TRBJ1-5|-|15|TRBV12-3/TRBV12-4
TGTGCCAGCAGTTTGATCAGAACCAGCAATCAGCCCCAGCATTTT
CASSLIRTSNQPQHF
>-|TRBJ1-1|-|15|TRBV12-3/TRBV12-4
TGTGCCAGCACCCCGAGTCGGGGATTGAACACTGAAGCTTTCTTT
CASTPSRGLNTEAFF
>-|TRBJ1-1|-|13|TRBV11-2
TGTGCCAGCAGCCCCCTTTCGGGAACTGAAGCTTTCTTT
CASSPLSGTEAFF
>-|TRBJ2-7|TRBD1|14|TRBV20-1
TGCAGTGCTATATCCGGGACAGGGGGCGACGAGCAGTACTTC
CSAISGTGGDEQYF
>few|TRBJ1-2|-|14|TRBV5-1
TGCGCCAGCAGCCCCGGACAGCAAGGATATGGCTACACCTTC
CASSPGQQGYGYTF
>-|TRBJ2-3|TRBD2|16|TRBV5-1
TGCGCCAGCAGCTTGGATCCTAGCGGGAGGGCCATAATTCAGTATTTT
CASSLDPSGRAIIQYF
>-|TRBJ2-7|TRBD2|16|TRBV7-2
TGTGCCAGCAGCGCCCGACTAGCGGGAAGCTCCTACGAGCAGTACTTC
CASSARLAGSSYEQYF
>many|TRBJ2-1|TRBD2|12|TRBV19
TGTGCCAGTAGTATTGCTAGCGGGACACAGTTCTTC
CASSIASGTQFF
>many|TRBJ1-5|TRBD1|16|TRBV6-2/TRBV6-3
TGTGCCAGCAGTTACAACAGGGGAGTGGCGATTCAGCCCCAGCATTTT
CASSYNRGVAIQPQHF
>many|TRBJ2-1|TRBD2|15|TRBV7-9
TGTGCCAGCAGCCACAGCGGGAGCTCCTACAATGAGCAGTTCTTC
CASSHSGSSYNEQFF
>many|TRBJ2-3|-|14|TRBV4-2
TGTGCCAGCAGCCAAGACCCGTCGACAGATACGCAGTATTTT
CASSQDPSTDTQYF
>few|TRBJ2-7|TRBD1|14|TRBV2
TGTGCCAGCACCGACAGGGTGGGGGTGGACGAGCAGTACTTC
CASTDRVGVDEQYF
>few|TRBJ1-1|TRBD1|16|TRBV30
TGTGCCTGGAGTCGGGGTCGACAGGGACCCTACACTGAAGCTTTCTTT
CAWSRGRQGPYTEAFF
>-|TRBJ2-7|TRBD2|15|TRBV7-2
TGTGCCAGCACCTCCCCGGGACTAGTAGGATCCGAGCAGTACTTC
CASTSPGLVGSEQYF
>-|TRBJ1-2|TRBD1|15|TRBV5-1
TGCGCCAGCAGCCTAACTAGACAGGGGATCCCTGGCTACACCTTC
CASSLTRQGIPGYTF
>few|TRBJ2-7|-|14|TRBV7-2
TGTGCCAGCAGCTTAAACAGGGTAACCTACGAGCAGTACTTC
CASSLNRVTYEQYF
>many|TRBJ2-3|TRBD2|18|TRBV4-2
TGTGCCAGCAGCCAAGATCCGGCTAGCGGGAGTAGGTCAGATACGCAGTATTTT
CASSQDPASGSRSDTQYF
>many|TRBJ2-2|-|16|TRBV5-6
TGTGCCAGCAGCTTGCCGGACTACCTAAACACCGGGGAGCTGTTTTTT
CASSLPDYLNTGELFF
>-|TRBJ1-1|-|14|TRBV9
TGTGCCAGCAGCTTCAGTTCGGGGGACACTGAAGCTTTCTTT
CASSFSSGDTEAFF
>few|TRBJ2-1|TRBD1|16|TRBV24-1
TGTGCCACCAGTGACCATCCCGGGACAGGGAGAAATGAGCAGTTCTTC
CATSDHPGTGRNEQFF
>few|TRBJ1-2|-|15|TRBV5-5
TGTGCCAGCAGCGACGGACCACAGCCCTCTTTTGGCTACACCTTC
CASSDGPQPSFGYTF
>-|TRBJ2-7|TRBD1|11|TRBV24-1
TGTGCCACCAGTGATCGGACAGGGAAGTACTTC
CATSDRTGKYF
>many|TRBJ1-1|-|12|TRBV20-1
TGCAGTGCGAGATGGGAATCGACTGAAGCTTTCTTT
CSARWESTEAFF
>-|TRBJ1-1|-|13|TRBV7-8
TGTGCCAGCAGCGTGGACCCGGACGCTGAAGCTTTCTTT
CASSVDPDAEAFF
>-|TRBJ2-1|TRBD2|13|TRBV5-4
TGTGCCAGCGCGGGGGACTCCTACAATGAGCAGTTCTTC
CASAGDSYNEQFF
>many|TRBJ2-1|-|16|TRBV11-3
TGTGCCAGCAGCTTAGATACGAGTTTGCGGCCTTATGAGCAGTTCTTC
CASSLDTSLRPYEQFF
>-|TRBJ1-2|-|13|TRBV7-9
TGTGCCAGCAGCCCCCCCGGGGGCCATGGCTACACCTTC
CASSPPGGHGYTF
>-|TRBJ2-3|TRBD2|18|TRBV20-1
TGCAGTGCCCGGGGACTAGCGGGAGGTGGGGCCAGCACAGATACGCAGTATTTT
CSARGLAGGGASTDTQYF
>many|TRBJ2-1|TRBD2|15|TRBV12-3/TRBV12-4
TGTGCCAGCAGTCTTAGCGGGAGCACCTACAATGAGCAGTTCTTC
CASSLSGSTYNEQFF
>many|TRBJ2-2|-|15|TRBV24-1
TGTGCCACCAGTGATTCTCAGCGGTACACCGGGGAGCTGTTTTTT
CATSDSQRYTGELFF
>-|TRBJ2-1|TRBD2|18|TRBV2
TGTGCCAGCAGTGACGGGCGAGCGGGAGTTTACTCCTACAATGAGCAGTTCTTC
CASSDGRAGVYSYNEQFF
>few|TRBJ1-2|TRBD1|12|TRBV29-1
TGCAGCGTTGTACAGGGGGCGCATGGCTACACCTTC
CSVVQGAHGYTF
>-|TRBJ2-3|-|16|TRBV7-9
TGTGCCAGCAGCCCAGGCCGGCGACAGAGCACAGATACGCAGTATTTT
CASSPGRRQSTDTQYF
>many|TRBJ2-7|-|15|TRBV7-2
TGTGCCAGCAGCTTCGTAGGGCTAGTCCCCTACGAGCAGTACTTC
CASSFVGLVPYEQYF
>-|TRBJ2-2|-|13|TRBV5-1
TGCGCCAGCGAGACCGCGAACACCGGGGAGCTGTTTTTT
CASETANTGELFF
>few|TRBJ2-5|TRBD1|16|TRBV30
TGTGCCTGGAAACAGTTGGGACAGGGGGTAAAAGAGACCCAGTACTTC
CAWKQLGQGVKETQYF
>-|TRBJ2-3|TRBD2|17|TRBV14
TGTGCCAGCAGCCAGCCGCTTCGGGGGGTCGCCACAGATACGCAGTATTTT
CASSQPLRGVATDTQYF
>-|TRBJ1-4|-|15|TRBV24-1
TGTGCCACCAGTGACCCGGCAGGGGCCTCTGAAAAACTGTTTTTT
CATSDPAGASEKLFF
>few|TRBJ1-1|-|13|TRBV30
TGTGCCTGGAGTGTAGAAGCGAACACTGAAGCTTTCTTT
CAWSVEANTEAFF
>-|TRBJ2-1|TRBD2|17|TRBV4-2
TGTGCCAGCAGCCAAGATCGAAGCGGGAGGGGGTACAATGAGCAGTTCTTC
CASSQDRSGRGYNEQFF
>-|TRBJ1-1|-|17|TRBV2
TGTGCCAGCAGTGTCAGTCGGACCGGGGGGGGGAACACTGAAGCTTTCTTT
CASSVSRTGGGNTEAFF